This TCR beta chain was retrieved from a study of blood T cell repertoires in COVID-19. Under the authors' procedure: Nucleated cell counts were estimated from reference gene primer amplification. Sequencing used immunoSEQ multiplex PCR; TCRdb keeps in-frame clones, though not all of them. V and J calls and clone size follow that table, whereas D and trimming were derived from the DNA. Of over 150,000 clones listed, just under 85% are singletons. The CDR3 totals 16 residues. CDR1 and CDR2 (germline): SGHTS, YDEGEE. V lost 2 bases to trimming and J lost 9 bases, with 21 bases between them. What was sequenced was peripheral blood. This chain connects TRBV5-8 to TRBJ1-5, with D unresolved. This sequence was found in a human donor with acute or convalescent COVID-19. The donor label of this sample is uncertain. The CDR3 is CASSFRRAGSLPPQHF. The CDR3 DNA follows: TGTGCCAGCAGCTTTCGGAGGGCTGGGTCCCTCCCGCCCCAGCATTTT.